Below are 17 T cell receptor beta chains sequenced from a single sample in a study of OX40 agonist ivuxolimab in advanced cancers. The library was made by the immunoSEQ multiplex PCR assay. TCRdb stores this immuneACCESS table with in-frame sequences only. Part of the clones is absent; in the studies checked, under half of the shortfall reflects unresolved V genes, and no reason is known for the rest. This sample holds more than 7,500 clones; 88% were observed only once. The ten biggest clones cover more than 15% of the sample. Material: CD4+ or CD8+ T cells sorted from blood, obtained in a trial of the OX40 agonist ivuxolimab. The origin of the receptors is an adult with an advanced solid tumor such as melanoma, head and neck, liver or kidney cancer.

This clone occurred once. The chain recombines TRBV4-3 with TRBJ2-2; D ambiguous. CDR1 LGHNA and CDR2 YSLEER come from the germline V gene. The CDR3 contains 17 residues. Trimming removed 0 bases at V and 2 bases at J, with 13 bases between. CDR3 nucleotide sequence: TGCGCCAGCAGCCAAGATGGGTCGGCCACTAACACCGGGGAGCTGTTTTTT. This codes for CASSQDGSATNTGELFF.

The sample holds a few counts of this clone. The chain recombines TRBV5-4 with TRBJ2-2; possible D gene TRBD2, 6 bases. V shed 9 bases and J shed 0 bases, with 18 bases lying between them. The CDR3 is 16 residues long. Germline lookup yields CDR1 SGHNT and CDR2 YYREEE (reference sequence). CDR3 sequence reads: CAISGAAEANTGELFF. DNA for the CDR3: TGTGCCATCTCGGGAGCAGCAGAGGCGAACACCGGGGAGCTGTTTTTT. Using reference TRBV5-4 and TRBJ2-2 for the parts outside the CDR3, the full variable domain is ETGVTQSPTHLIKTRGQQVTLRCSSQSGHNTVSWYQQALGQGPQFIFQYYREEENGRGNFPPRFSGLQFPNYSSELNVNALELDDSALYLCAISGAAEANTGELFFGEGSRLTVL.

The CDR3 reads CASSSGQVSYEQYF. The CDR3 bases are TGTGCCAGCAGCTCCGGACAGGTCTCCTACGAGCAGTACTTC. The chain is built from TRBV7-8 and TRBJ2-7; 7 nucleotides line up with TRBD1. The ends lost 4 bases at V and 0 bases at J; junction bases unmatched: 3. The CDR3 totals 14 residues. The germline gives CDR1 SGHVS, CDR2 FQNEAQ. Complete variable domain (other parts from reference TRBV7-8 and TRBJ2-7): GAGVSQSPRYKVAKRGQDVALRCDPISGHVSLFWYQQALGQGPEFLTYFQNEAQLDKSGLPSDRFFAERPEGSVSTLKIQRTQQEDSAVYLCASSSGQVSYEQYFGPGTRLTVT.

The genes are TRBV10-3 and TRBJ2-7, with TRBD2 matching over 12 bases. Per the germline V gene, CDR1 is ENHRY and CDR2 is SYGVKD. The CDR3 length is 17 residues. Unmatched junction bases numbered 5, after V lost 2 bases and J lost 0 bases. Here the CDR3 reads CAISEPQTSGSSYEQYF. The CDR3 DNA follows: TGTGCCATCAGTGAGCCCCAGACTAGCGGGAGCTCCTACGAGCAGTACTTC.

The chain is built from TRBV9 and TRBJ2-5, with D possibly TRBD2 on 6 matching bases. In germline, CDR1 is SGDLS, CDR2 YYNGEE. The V gene lost 2 bases and the J gene lost 5 bases, with 13 bases spanning the gap. The CDR3 is 14 amino acids. The CDR3 DNA sequence: TGTGCCAGCAGCGTCGGGGGTGGGTGGGAGACCCAGTACTTC. Translating it yields CASSVGGGWETQYF.

This sequence joins TRBV19 and TRBJ2-1, with D possibly TRBD1 on 5 matching bases. The germline V gene has CDR1 LNHDA and CDR2 SQIVND (reference sequence). Trimming left V 3 bases short and J 6 bases short, with 9 bases between. This CDR3 has 13 amino acids. The CDR3 loop is CASSMGPLNEQFF. The CDR3 DNA is TGTGCCAGTAGTATGGGGCCGCTCAATGAGCAGTTCTTC.

This chain connects TRBV27 to TRBJ2-7, with D possibly TRBD1 on 6 matching bases. Germline V gene sequence: CDR1 MNHEY, CDR2 SMNVEV (reference sequence). Trimming took 5 bases from V and 0 from J, leaving 14 bases between them. This CDR3 is built from 15 residues. In DNA form, the CDR3 reads TGTGCCAGCAGTCCCACGAGGGGGAACTCCTACGAGCAGTACTTC. As protein: CASSPTRGNSYEQYF.

This clone appeared a few times. The chain employs TRBV7-9 and TRBJ1-1, with D perhaps TRBD1 (5 bases). V was pared by 8 bases and J by 0 bases, with 13 bases between. Per the germline V gene, CDR1 is SEHNR and CDR2 is FQNEAQ (reference sequence). This CDR3 comprises 14 residues. CDR3 DNA: TGTGCCAGCGCCGGGGGAGTTATGAACACTGAAGCTTTCTTT. This codes for CASAGGVMNTEAFF.

The genes are TRBV19 and TRBJ1-1, with D possibly TRBD1 on 5 matching bases. Germline values: CDR1 LNHDA, CDR2 SQIVND (reference sequence). Trimming removed 7 bases from V and 0 bases from J, with 12 bases in between. CDR3 length: 14 residues. The chain's CDR3 is CASTIGAMNTEAFF. CDR3 DNA sequence: TGTGCCAGTACCATCGGGGCGATGAACACTGAAGCTTTCTTT. The full variable domain, its missing parts supplied by reference TRBV19 and TRBJ1-1, is DGGITQSPKYLFRKEGQNVTLSCEQNLNHDAMYWYRQDPGQGLRLIYYSQIVNDFQKGDIAEGYSVSREKKESFPLTVTSAQKNPTAFYLCASTIGAMNTEAFFGQGTRLTVV.

The V gene is TRBV28, the J gene TRBJ1-2; maybe TRBD1 (6 bases). The CDR3 sequence is 14 residues long. Germline V gene lookup returns CDR1 MDHEN and CDR2 SYDVKM. Trimming left V 7 bases short and J 7 bases short, with 19 bases between. CDR3 DNA sequence: TGTGCCAGCAAAACCCGCAGGGGCCGGGCTGGCTACACCTTC. Translating gives CASKTRRGRAGYTF.

The chain joins TRBV27 to TRBJ2-7, with TRBD1 matching 8 bases. CDR1 is MNHEY and CDR2 is SMNVEV in the germline V gene (reference sequence). V dropped 5 bases and J dropped 2; count of bases not matched to a gene: 8. The CDR3 runs to 15 residues. In DNA, the CDR3 is TGTGCCAGCAGTCCCGCGGGACAGGAGACCTACGAGCAGTACTTC. This encodes CASSPAGQETYEQYF.

V usage is TRBV2 and J usage is TRBJ1-1; no clear D. The V end was cut by 4 bases, the J end by 0 bases, with 9 bases between. CDR3 length: 14 residues. Per the germline V gene, CDR1 is SNHLY and CDR2 is FYNNEI. DNA for the CDR3: TGTGCCAGCAGTGCCGGACCGTTGAACACTGAAGCTTTCTTT. Protein product: CASSAGPLNTEAFF.

The V call is TRBV5-6, the J call TRBJ1-6; D unresolved. Germline CDR1 and CDR2: SGHDT and YYEEEE. V was pared by 4 bases and J by 0 bases, with 14 bases between. CDR3 size: 17 residues. The CDR3 protein is CASSARTRSSYNSPLHF. CDR3 bases: TGTGCCAGCAGCGCTAGGACCCGAAGCTCCTATAATTCACCCCTCCACTTT.

The chain combines TRBV6-5 with TRBJ2-7, with a tentative D call TRBD1 (8 bases). Looked up from germline, CDR1 is MNHEY and CDR2 is SVGAGI. Trimming pared 4 bases from V and 4 bases from J, leaving 11 bases between. The CDR3 runs 13 residues. The CDR3 nucleotides read TGTGCCAGCAGTTTACAGGGGGGGTACGAGCAGTACTTC. It yields the protein CASSLQGGYEQYF.

The CDR3 reads CASSEAGLPEQYF. CDR3 nucleotides: TGTGCCAGCAGTGAAGCGGGACTACCAGAGCAGTACTTC. The J gene is TRBJ2-7, the V gene TRBV2, with 7 bases fitting TRBD2. V shed 0 bases and J 7 bases; nucleotides not matched to a gene: 3. Germline CDR1 and CDR2: SNHLY and FYNNEI. The CDR3 totals 13 residues.

The rearrangement joins TRBV4-1 to TRBJ1-4; D remains ambiguous. This CDR3 is built from 15 residues. The germline V gene encodes CDR1 MGHRA and CDR2 YSYEKL. V was clipped by 0 bases and J by 3 bases, with 8 bases between them. CDR3 nucleotides: TGCGCCAGCAGCCAAGACGACGGGCCTAATGAAAAACTGTTTTTT. Amino acid sequence: CASSQDDGPNEKLFF.

CDR3 sequence: CASSLARTDRMNTEAFF. In nucleotides, the CDR3 is TGTGCCAGCAGTTTAGCTCGGACAGACAGAATGAACACTGAAGCTTTCTTT. The chain joins TRBV28 to TRBJ1-1, with D possibly matching TRBD1 (6 bases). With 2 bases removed from V and 0 bases from J, the gap between germline ends came to 16 bases. This CDR3 contains 17 residues. The germline V gene encodes CDR1 MDHEN and CDR2 SYDVKM.